Below are 27 T cell receptor beta chains sequenced from a single sample in a study of human T cells and chemical hapten exposure. MiXCR, applied by TCRdb to the RACE reads, yields one record per CDR3 protein. This sample has some 90,000 distinct CDR3 sequences, with 8.5% found just once. Time point in this sample: pre-sensitization, week 0. Specified treatment: therapeutic diphenylcyclopropenone sensitization with weekly scalp DPC. The material sequenced was whole blood, taken in connection with sensitization to the hapten diphenylcyclopropenone (DPC). The receptors stem from a middle-aged man with alopecia areata. Some clones in this sample may be carry-over from other donors' samples.

The chain employs TRBV28 and TRBJ1-2; D is unresolved. The CDR3 is 14 amino acids. The germline CDR1 and CDR2 sequences are MDHEN and SYDVKM. Trimming removed 2 bases from V and 4 bases from J, with 11 bases in between. This CDR3 is CASSLSPNRYGYTF. The CDR3 DNA reads TGTGCCAGCAGTTTAAGTCCGAACCGCTATGGCTACACCTTC.

This clonotype came up many times. The chain links TRBV6-2 or TRBV6-3 to TRBJ1-1, with TRBD1 matching over 11 bases. The CDR3 totals 15 residues. The V and J ends lost 5 bases and 10 bases, in that order; junction bases with no gene match: 12. Per the germline V gene, CDR1 is MNHEY and CDR2 is SVGEGT. The CDR3 sequence: CASSTILDRGRIAFF. The CDR3 nucleotides are TGTGCCAGCAGTACCATATTGGACAGGGGGCGAATAGCTTTCTTT.

This clonotype showed up just a few times. The CDR3 region is CASSVGVSLEAFF. The CDR3 DNA reads as TGTGCCAGCAGCGTAGGAGTATCCCTTGAAGCTTTCTTT. The chain carries TRBV9 and TRBJ1-1; D not resolved. This CDR3 has 13 amino acids. Deletions cut 0 bases from V and 7 bases from J, with 10 bases between. Per germline, CDR1 SGDLS and CDR2 YYNGEE.

The table lists this clonotype with many counts. The J gene is TRBJ2-2, the V gene TRBV20-1, with 7 nucleotides matching TRBD1. Germline values: CDR1 DFQATT, CDR2 SNEGSKA (reference sequence). CDR3 length: 15 residues. V lost 6 bases and J lost 0; bases outside the gene matches: 7. CDR3 bases: TGCAGTGCCAAAGACAGGGCCGCGAACACCGGGGAGCTGTTTTTT. This encodes CSAKDRAANTGELFF.

This clonotype came up many times. The V call is TRBV7-9, the J call TRBJ1-1, with D uncertain. Germline V lookup: CDR1 SEHNR, CDR2 FQNEAQ (reference sequence). V dropped 3 bases and J dropped 2 bases, with 10 bases sitting between them. The CDR3 is 14 residues long. The CDR3 DNA follows: TGTGCCAGCAGCTTCGAAGGGATAAACACTGAAGCTTTCTTT. It translates to CASSFEGINTEAFF.

This chain uses TRBV19 with TRBJ1-2; D ambiguous. The CDR3 is made up of 14 amino acids. V dropped 3 bases and J dropped 1 base, with 9 bases sitting between them. Germline lookup yields CDR1 LNHDA and CDR2 SQIVND (reference sequence). The CDR3 nucleotides read TGTGCCAGTAGTATTCCCCCGAGTAACTATGGCTACACCTTC. Its translation is CASSIPPSNYGYTF.

The V call is TRBV28, the J call TRBJ2-1, with D possibly being TRBD2 (6 bases). This CDR3 has 15 amino acids. Germline CDR1 MDHEN, CDR2 SYDVKM. The V and J ends lost 5 bases and 0 bases respectively, with 11 bases between them. The CDR3 DNA is TGTGCCAGCAGTATAGCGGTTGTCTCCTACAATGAGCAGTTCTTC. Amino acid sequence: CASSIAVVSYNEQFF.

Ten or more counts support this clonotype. The J gene is TRBJ1-1, the V gene TRBV7-2, with TRBD1 identical over 10 bases. Trimming took 4 bases from V and 11 from J; bases not matched to a gene: 4. Germline V gene lookup returns CDR1 SGHTA and CDR2 FQGNSA. The CDR3 covers 12 residues. CDR3: CASSWTGGAAFF. The CDR3 nucleotides read TGTGCCAGCAGCTGGACAGGGGGAGCCGCTTTCTTT.

This clonotype was observed a handful of times. The chain carries TRBV24-1 and TRBJ2-1, with 7 bases identical to TRBD2. V was clipped by 6 bases and J by 8 bases; unmatched bases: 9. The CDR3 has 14 residues. Germline V gene lookup returns CDR1 KGHDR and CDR2 SFDVKD. The CDR3 region has the DNA TGTGCCACCAGTCTTAGCGGGCAAAGGGATGAGCAGTTCTTC. Translation gives CATSLSGQRDEQFF.

This clonotype was counted a few times. V usage is TRBV7-3 and J usage is TRBJ2-7; perhaps TRBD1 as D (6 bases). CDR3 size: 16 residues. Trimming left V 5 bases short and J 2 bases short, with 19 bases between. Germline values: CDR1 SGHTA, CDR2 FQGTGA. As DNA, the CDR3 is TGTGCCAGCAGCCCAAGTGGCGCCCAGGGGACCTACGAGCAGTACTTC. Protein: CASSPSGAQGTYEQYF.

This clonotype was detected a few times. The chain carries TRBV7-9 and TRBJ2-3, with D possibly TRBD2 on 5 matching bases. The CDR3 runs to 15 residues. V lost 3 bases, J lost 1 base, and 11 bases lay in between. From germline, CDR1 is SEHNR and CDR2 FQNEAQ (reference sequence). CDR3: CASSFPARGTDTQYF. CDR3 DNA: TGTGCCAGCAGCTTCCCCGCGAGGGGCACAGATACGCAGTATTTT.

This clonotype was seen at least ten times. The chain combines TRBV7-6 with TRBJ2-6; 9 bases align to TRBD2. CDR3 length: 18 residues. V dropped 2 bases and J dropped 0; count of bases not matched to a gene: 5. Germline values: CDR1 SGHVS, CDR2 FNYEAQ. The CDR3 coding sequence is TGTGCCAGCAGCTTAAGGGCTAGCGGGAACTCTGGGGCCAACGTCCTGACTTTC. It yields the protein CASSLRASGNSGANVLTF.

This clonotype was observed a handful of times. This chain uses TRBV4-2 with TRBJ1-1, with 9 bases lining up with TRBD1. In germline, CDR1 is LGHNA, CDR2 YNFKEQ. V was pared by 1 base and J by 11 bases, with 8 bases of the junction left unmatched. The CDR3 runs to 14 residues. As DNA, the CDR3 is TGTGCCAGCAGCCAAGGCCGGGACAGGGTCCCTGCTTTCTTT. Its translation: CASSQGRDRVPAFF.

This clonotype turned up a few times. The chain joins TRBV5-6 to TRBJ2-3; no clear D gene. Per germline, CDR1 SGHDT and CDR2 YYEEEE. V dropped 4 bases and J dropped 0 bases, with 3 bases sitting between them. The CDR3 has 12 residues. CDR3 in DNA: TGTGCCAGCAGCGCTAGCACAGATACGCAGTATTTT. Amino acid sequence: CASSASTDTQYF.

This clonotype was seen ten or more times. The chain combines TRBV25-1 with TRBJ2-7, with TRBD1 matching over 11 bases. CDR1 and CDR2 from the germline V gene are MGHDK and SYGVNS. Unmatched junction bases numbered 7, after V lost 5 bases and J lost 4 bases. The CDR3 covers 15 residues. The CDR3 is CASSPTGTGGYEQYF. The DNA for the CDR3 is TGTGCCAGCAGTCCTACCGGGACAGGGGGGTACGAGCAGTACTTC.

This clonotype was counted between two and nine times. V usage is TRBV12-5 and J usage is TRBJ2-1, with 9 bases fitting TRBD2. Germline V lookup: CDR1 LGHNT, CDR2 FRNRAP. V shed 5 bases and J 7 bases; nucleotides not matched to a gene: 6. This CDR3 has 14 amino acids. CDR3 bases: TGTGCTAGTGGTGAACAAGCGGGAGGTAATGAGCAGTTCTTC. Amino acids: CASGEQAGGNEQFF.

V usage is TRBV18 and J usage is TRBJ1-4; TRBD1 might be the D (6 bases). Per the germline V gene, CDR1 is KGHSH and CDR2 is LQKENI. This CDR3 region has 16 residues. V was cut by 3 bases and J by 8 bases, with 19 bases left in between. The CDR3 spells CASSPNDPTGGEKLFF. The CDR3 DNA reads as TGTGCCAGCTCACCCAATGATCCGACAGGAGGAGAAAAACTGTTTTTT.

This clonotype has only a few counts. The chain has TRBV20-1 and TRBJ1-2; 7 nucleotides agree with TRBD1. V was clipped by 3 bases and J by 8 bases; unmatched bases: 15. This CDR3 spans 15 amino acids. Germline V CDR1 and CDR2: DFQATT, SNEGSKA (reference sequence). This CDR3 reads CSASQLGTDRRGYTF. The DNA of the CDR3 is TGCAGTGCTAGCCAACTTGGGACAGATCGACGCGGCTACACCTTC.

The sample holds one count of this clonotype. The chain uses TRBV19 and TRBJ2-1; a weak D match, TRBD2 (7 bases). CDR1 is LNHDA and CDR2 is SQIVND in the germline V gene (reference sequence). The CDR3 contains 16 residues. The germline V and J ends were trimmed by 2 bases and 7 bases, with 18 bases remaining between them. CDR3 region: CASSIRGKGLTNEQFF. The DNA of the CDR3 is TGTGCCAGTAGTATAAGGGGGAAGGGACTAACGAATGAGCAGTTCTTC.

The chain combines TRBV7-2 with TRBJ2-3; 8 bases fit TRBD2. The length of the CDR3 is 17 residues. Looked up from germline, CDR1 is SGHTA and CDR2 is FQGNSA. The junction had 13 bases not matched to a gene; V was cut back by 4 bases and J by 4 bases. The CDR3 reads CASSSKTGTRGADTQYF. In nucleotides, the CDR3 is TGTGCCAGCAGCTCAAAGACCGGGACTAGAGGGGCAGATACGCAGTATTTT.

This clonotype was observed a few times. The rearrangement joins TRBV1 to TRBJ1-5. TRBV1 is labeled a pseudogene. The CDR3 loop spans 15 amino acids. For the CDR3, the DNA is TGCACCAGCAGCCAAGATCCGGGTTACAATCAGCCCCAGCATTTT. It translates to CTSSQDPGYNQPQHF.

This clonotype was seen repeatedly, ten times or more. V usage is TRBV7-2 and J usage is TRBJ1-1; D not certain. Between the trimmed V and J ends, which lost 5 bases and 0 bases, there was a span of 13 bases. Germline CDR1 is SGHTA and CDR2 is FQGNSA. The CDR3 runs to 15 residues. As DNA, the CDR3 is TGTGCCAGCAGCATGTGGCGCCCGATGAACACTGAAGCTTTCTTT. Protein sequence: CASSMWRPMNTEAFF.

This clonotype was observed a handful of times. The CDR3 loop is CSARARVYTGELFF. CDR3 DNA sequence: TGCAGTGCTAGGGCCAGGGTTTACACCGGGGAGCTGTTTTTT. The chain carries TRBV20-1 and TRBJ2-2, with D possibly TRBD1 on 5 matching bases. This CDR3 is built from 14 residues. Between the trimmed V and J ends, which lost 3 bases and 3 bases, there was a span of 11 bases. CDR1 and CDR2 (germline): DFQATT, SNEGSKA (reference sequence).

This clonotype was seen more than once but under ten times. The chain recombines TRBV5-1 with TRBJ2-3; 10 bases are shared with TRBD2. Germline CDR1 reads SGHRS; CDR2 reads YFSETQ. Trimming took 4 bases from V and 4 from J; bases not matched to a gene: 3. This CDR3 region has 14 residues. CDR3 bases: TGCGCCAGCAGCCATAGCGGGAGGTCAGATACGCAGTATTTT. This translates into CASSHSGRSDTQYF.

The V gene is TRBV4-3, the J gene TRBJ2-3, with D hard to call. Germline-derived CDR1 and CDR2 are LGHNA and YSLEER. V shed 2 bases and J shed 5 bases, with 11 bases lying between them. The CDR3 has 14 residues. The CDR3 DNA reads as TGCGCCAGCAGCCAAAGCCGAGGTGAAGATACGCAGTATTTT. Encoded protein: CASSQSRGEDTQYF.

V usage is TRBV6-2 or TRBV6-3 and J usage is TRBJ2-2; possible D gene TRBD1, 5 bases. CDR1 is MNHEY and CDR2 is SVGEGT in the germline V gene. The CDR3 is 11 residues long. V lost 5 bases and J 7 bases, leaving 5 bases between the germline ends. CDR3 in DNA: TGTGCCAGCAGTCAGGGCGGGGAGCTGTTTTTT. Amino acids: CASSQGGELFF.

This clonotype was picked up a small number of times. This chain joins TRBV28 and TRBJ1-6, with D maybe TRBD1 (6 bases). The V end lost 5 bases, the J end lost 9 bases, and 17 bases lay between the germline ends. The CDR3 length is 15 residues. Germline V gene data show CDR1 as MDHEN and CDR2 as SYDVKM. The CDR3 spells CASSPSDRTSSPLHF. In nucleotides, the CDR3 is TGTGCCAGCAGTCCCTCGGACAGAACTTCTTCACCCCTCCACTTT.